Listed here are 14 T cell receptor beta chains from one sample, sequenced in a study of cytomegalovirus exposure and HLA in healthy donors. The PCR contained 60 Vbeta and 13 Jbeta primers. The assay was immunoSEQ multiplex PCR, and TCRdb's table has in-frame clones only and misses some. In the table there are 100,000 to 150,000 clones, 8.5% to 10% of which are singletons. The specimen sequenced was PBMCs. The receptors stem from a middle-aged man in good health and CMV-seronegative.

In its sample, this clone was seen a few times. This CDR3 is CASRRTGGNQPQHF. In DNA form, the CDR3 reads TGTGCCAGCAGAAGGACAGGGGGCAATCAGCCCCAGCATTTT. The chain uses TRBV27 and TRBJ1-5; 9 bases are a match to TRBD1. Per the germline V gene, CDR1 is MNHEY and CDR2 is SMNVEV (reference sequence). This CDR3 comprises 14 residues. The junction had 2 bases not matched to a gene; V was cut back by 6 bases and J by 2 bases.

V and J are TRBV19 and TRBJ2-1, with 8 bases identical to TRBD1. V was clipped by 7 bases and J by 11 bases; unmatched bases: 10. The germline V gene encodes CDR1 LNHDA and CDR2 SQIVND (reference sequence). The CDR3 covers 13 residues. The CDR3 bases are TGTGCCAGTACGACAGGGGCGCTCTCTCAGCAGTTCTTC. It translates to CASTTGALSQQFF.

This clone appeared a few times. The CDR3 DNA reads TGTGCCAGCAGTAGCGGGGGGGCCACAGATACGCAGTATTTT. Translated, it gives CASSSGGATDTQYF. V usage is TRBV6-1 and J usage is TRBJ2-3; 10 bases map to TRBD2. J was trimmed by 2 bases and V by 5 bases; bases with no gene match: 1. Germline CDR1 reads MNHNS; CDR2 reads SASEGT. This CDR3 comprises 14 residues.

This clone has just a few counts. This chain uses TRBV4-2 with TRBJ2-1; D not certain. The germline V and J ends were trimmed by 3 bases and 0 bases, with 9 bases remaining between them. Germline V gives CDR1 LGHNA, CDR2 YNFKEQ. The CDR3 covers 15 residues. This CDR3 is CASSQTWSSYNEQFF. CDR3 sequence (DNA): TGTGCCAGCAGCCAGACCTGGAGCTCCTACAATGAGCAGTTCTTC.

The gene calls are TRBV12-1 and TRBJ2-1; the DNA was not compared with TRBD2, the D call given in the table. TRBV12-1 is a pseudogene locus. This CDR3 is 17 amino acids long. The CDR3 here is CASSFVLAGGFYNEQFF. The DNA of the CDR3 is TGTGCCAGCAGCTTTGTGCTAGCGGGGGGGTTTTACAATGAGCAGTTCTTC.

V usage is TRBV7-2 and J usage is TRBJ2-6; 14 positions match TRBD2. The V gene's germline CDR1 is SGHTA and CDR2 FQGNSA. The CDR3 is made up of 17 amino acids. The trim removed 4 bases at V and 2 bases at J, leaving 1 base unmatched. The CDR3: CASSSGLAGAGANVLTF. The CDR3 region has the DNA TGTGCCAGCAGCTCGGGACTAGCGGGGGCTGGGGCCAACGTCCTGACTTTC.

This clone was found a few times. The chain recombines TRBV18 with TRBJ1-1; D unclear. Germline V CDR1 and CDR2: KGHSH, LQKENI. CDR3 length: 14 residues. V gave up 2 bases and J gave up 3 bases, with 10 bases separating them. The CDR3 coding sequence is TGTGCCAGCTCACCAAGAATGGCGGACACTGAAGCTTTCTTT. This gives the protein CASSPRMADTEAFF.

The rearrangement links TRBV11-2 to TRBJ1-1, with TRBD1 matching 7 bases. This CDR3 is built from 17 residues. J was trimmed by 3 bases and V by 5 bases; bases with no gene match: 15. Germline V lookup: CDR1 SGHAT, CDR2 FQNNGV. This CDR3 is CASSPSGGRGTYTEAFF. The DNA of the CDR3 is TGTGCCAGCAGCCCCTCCGGTGGCAGGGGGACTTACACTGAAGCTTTCTTT.

This clone was detected a few times. The J gene is TRBJ2-2, the V gene TRBV18; weak D call: TRBD1 (5 bases). V dropped 2 bases and J dropped 3 bases, with 10 bases sitting between them. Looked up from germline, CDR1 is KGHSH and CDR2 is LQKENI. The CDR3 length is 15 residues. The CDR3 coding sequence is TGTGCCAGCTCACCAAGGGGTGAGGACACCGGGGAGCTGTTTTTT. This encodes CASSPRGEDTGELFF. The whole variable domain, remainder taken from reference TRBV18 and TRBJ2-2, is NAGVMQNPRHLVRRRGQEARLRCSPMKGHSHVYWYRQLPEEGLKFMVYLQKENIIDESGMPKERFSAEFPKEGPSILRIQQVVRGDSAAYFCASSPRGEDTGELFFGEGSRLTVL.

The V gene is TRBV5-5, the J gene TRBJ1-2; tentatively, D is TRBD1 (5 bases). Per germline, CDR1 SGHKS and CDR2 YYEKEE (reference sequence). V dropped 2 bases and J dropped 3 bases, with 11 bases sitting between them. CDR3 length: 14 amino acids. The CDR3 protein is CASSFGQGDYGYTF. The CDR3 DNA follows: TGTGCCAGCAGCTTCGGTCAGGGCGACTATGGCTACACCTTC.

This rearrangement joins TRBV19 to TRBJ2-6, with D uncertain. This CDR3 spans 14 amino acids. Trimming removed 7 bases from V and 1 base from J, with 8 bases in between. Germline CDR1 reads LNHDA; CDR2 reads SQIVND (reference sequence). The CDR3 here is CASNFPSGANVLTF. The CDR3 DNA follows: TGTGCCAGTAACTTCCCTTCTGGGGCCAACGTCCTGACTTTC.

The rearrangement links TRBV2 to TRBJ1-2; 7 bases are shared with TRBD1. Germline-derived CDR1 and CDR2 are SNHLY and FYNNEI. J was trimmed by 2 bases and V by 3 bases; bases with no gene match: 3. This CDR3 is 14 amino acids long. The CDR3 protein is CASSDGRGNYGYTF. The DNA of the CDR3 is TGTGCCAGCAGTGATGGCAGGGGGAACTATGGCTACACCTTC.

This clone was observed a handful of times. V and J are TRBV30 and TRBJ1-1; 9 bases fit TRBD1. The CDR3 covers 14 residues. V was clipped by 7 bases and J by 5 bases; unmatched bases: 11. Germline V gene data show CDR1 as GTSNPN and CDR2 as SVGIG (reference sequence). CDR3 bases: TGTGCCTTAGAACCGGGACAGGGTTTTACTGAAGCTTTCTTT. It yields the protein CALEPGQGFTEAFF.

This clone was found a few times. The junction differs from germline at one of its ends, possibly a read error. V and J are TRBV7-2 and TRBJ2-7; 8 bases match TRBD1. The germline gives CDR1 SGHTA, CDR2 FQGNSA. The CDR3 runs to 15 residues. The CDR3 coding sequence is TGCGCCAGCAGCCCTCAACGGACAGGGTCCTACGAGCAGTACTTC. This encodes CASSPQRTGSYEQYF.